This T cell receptor beta chain was documented in a study of blood T cell repertoires in COVID-19. Study context: Acute and convalescent COVID-19 samples came from the United States, Italy and Spain. The cDNA or gDNA used as material had been derived from T cells, B-cell-depleted T cells, or PBMCs.

Authors' processing steps: It was from reference gene primer amplification that nucleated cell counts were estimated. Sequencing used immunoSEQ multiplex PCR; TCRdb keeps in-frame clones, though not all of them. That table supplies the V and J calls and clone size; D and trimming were determined from the DNA. This table has 90,000 to 120,000 clones, about four fifths appearing once. Sequenced material: peripheral blood. This clonotype was sampled from a man in his 70s with acute or convalescent COVID-19.

The CDR3 DNA sequence: TGTGCCAGCAGCCAATCACAGTTTGCCAATTCACCCCTCCACTTT. Its protein is CASSQSQFANSPLHF. This rearrangement joins TRBV3-1 (or the pseudogene TRBV3-2) to TRBJ1-6, with no clear D. Germline V lookup: CDR1 LGHDT, CDR2 YNNKEL (reference sequence). The CDR3 has 15 residues. Trimming cost V 2 bases and J 7 bases, with 12 bases left between them.